The rows below give T cell receptor beta chains drawn from one sample of a study of siplizumab effects on memory and regulatory T cells. Data came from immunoSEQ multiplex PCR; TCRdb stores just in-frame clones and leaves some out. The sample shows approximately 70,000 clones, less than 95% of them seen only once. What was sequenced was CD8+ T cells sorted from blood. These receptors originate from a human donor in good health. Each CDR3 is given with its conserved first and last residue. A D gene is named only where the DNA matches it firmly. The listing skips clone size in some rows; elsewhere it reads once, few, many or a size class.

abundance,v_gene,d_gene,j_gene,CDR3aa,CDR3nt
NA,TRBV27,NA,TRBJ2-7,CASSLSQGYEQYF,TGTGCCAGCAGTTTATCCCAGGGCTACGAGCAGTACTTC
NA,TRBV4-2,NA,TRBJ1-1,CASSLNTEAFF,TGTGCCAGCAGTTTGAACACTGAAGCTTTCTTT
few,TRBV4-1,NA,TRBJ2-2,CASSQVSANTGELFF,TGCGCCAGCAGCCAAGTCTCTGCTAACACCGGGGAGCTGTTTTTT
NA,TRBV6-5,NA,TRBJ2-4,CASSPSFIQYF,TGTGCCAGCAGTCCATCCTTTATTCAGTACTTC
NA,TRBV12-5,NA,TRBJ2-5,CASGSTEGETQYF,TGTGCTAGTGGTAGCACCGAGGGAGAGACCCAGTACTTC
NA,TRBV7-9,NA,TRBJ2-2,CASEGTGELFF,TGTGCCAGTGAGGGGACCGGGGAGCTGTTTTTT
NA,TRBV27,NA,TRBJ1-3,CASRTSGQISGNTIYF,TGTGCCAGCAGAACCTCCGGACAGATCTCTGGAAACACCATATATTTT
few,TRBV7-3,TRBD1,TRBJ2-7,CASSLTGWDNEQYF,TGTGCCAGCAGCCTGACAGGGTGGGACAACGAGCAGTACTTC
few,TRBV6-5,NA,TRBJ2-7,CASSAPGGDEQYF,TGTGCCAGCAGTGCCCCGGGGGGCGACGAGCAGTACTTC
NA,TRBV27,TRBD1,TRBJ1-2,CASSSSTGSLYGYTF,TGTGCCAGCAGTTCGTCGACAGGGAGCCTCTATGGCTACACCTTC
NA,TRBV5-1,TRBD2,TRBJ2-1,CASSKGLAGDRYNEQFF,TGCGCCAGCAGCAAGGGACTAGCGGGCGACCGCTACAATGAGCAGTTCTTC
NA,TRBV19,NA,TRBJ2-7,CASSISTLFEQYF,TGTGCCAGTAGTATATCCACCCTGTTCGAGCAGTACTTC
NA,TRBV4-1,NA,TRBJ2-7,CASSQGGMGLEQYF,TGCGCCAGCAGCCAAGGAGGGATGGGCCTCGAGCAGTACTTC
NA,TRBV2,TRBD2,TRBJ2-5,CASSEGLAGGETQYF,TGTGCCAGCAGTGAAGGACTAGCGGGAGGCGAGACCCAGTACTTC
NA,TRBV7-9,TRBD2,TRBJ2-1,CASSLWSGRTNNEQFF,TGTGCCAGCAGCTTGTGGAGCGGGAGGACTAACAATGAGCAGTTCTTC
NA,TRBV7-8,NA,TRBJ2-1,CASSFVEPSSYNEQFF,TGTGCCAGCAGCTTCGTCGAACCGAGCTCCTACAATGAGCAGTTCTTC
NA,TRBV5-6,NA,TRBJ2-6,CASSPLPGANVLTF,TGTGCCAGCAGCCCCCTCCCCGGGGCCAACGTCCTGACTTTC
NA,TRBV7-9,NA,TRBJ1-5,CASSALPGEGQPQHF,TGTGCCAGCAGCGCCCTTCCCGGGGAGGGACAGCCCCAGCATTTT
NA,TRBV7-2,NA,TRBJ1-1,CASSLVSTEAFF,TGTGCCAGCAGCTTAGTATCCACTGAAGCTTTCTTT
NA,TRBV6-5,TRBD1,TRBJ1-5,CASRLNRGGQPQHF,TGTGCCAGCAGACTGAACAGGGGTGGTCAGCCCCAGCATTTT
NA,TRBV14,NA,TRBJ2-7,CASSQGTGYEQYF,TGTGCCAGCAGCCAAGGAACAGGGTACGAGCAGTACTTC
NA,TRBV4-1,NA,TRBJ2-1,CASSQDQGGDEQFF,TGCGCCAGCAGCCAAGATCAGGGGGGAGATGAGCAGTTCTTC
NA,TRBV5-6,TRBD2,TRBJ2-1,CASTGTSAYNEQFF,TGTGCCAGCACCGGGACTAGCGCCTACAATGAGCAGTTCTTC
NA,TRBV10-1,NA,TRBJ2-7,CASSDSGASYEQYF,TGCGCCAGCAGTGACTCCGGGGCCTCCTACGAGCAGTACTTC
NA,TRBV4-1,TRBD1,TRBJ1-6,CASSTHGQGANSPLHF,TGCGCCAGCAGCACCCACGGACAGGGGGCGAATTCACCCCTCCACTTT
NA,TRBV4-2,NA,TRBJ2-1,CASSQERARHAYNEQFF,TGTGCCAGCAGCCAAGAACGAGCCCGGCACGCCTACAATGAGCAGTTCTTC
NA,TRBV14,NA,TRBJ2-1,CASSQDSNHGPYEQFF,TGTGCCAGCAGCCAAGATTCCAATCATGGACCCTATGAGCAGTTCTTC
NA,TRBV5-1,NA,TRBJ2-1,CASSLSEVRSTTYNEQFF,TGCGCCAGCAGCTTGTCTGAAGTCCGGTCAACAACCTACAATGAGCAGTTCTTC
NA,TRBV7-9,TRBD2,TRBJ2-1,CARNKLAGGDEQFF,TGTGCCAGAAATAAGCTAGCGGGAGGCGATGAGCAGTTCTTC
NA,TRBV6-1,NA,TRBJ2-7,CASSEAPYEQYF,TGTGCCAGCAGTGAAGCGCCCTACGAGCAGTACTTC
NA,TRBV27,TRBD2,TRBJ2-1,CASSWAPGGEQFF,TGTGCCAGCAGTTGGGCTCCGGGGGGAGAGCAGTTCTTC
NA,TRBV5-6,NA,TRBJ2-7,CASSLAGSEQYF,TGTGCCAGCAGCTTGGCGGGTTCCGAGCAGTACTTC
NA,TRBV5-6,TRBD1,TRBJ2-3,CASRAGTGGLPDTQYF,TGTGCCAGCAGGGCCGGGACAGGGGGACTCCCAGATACGCAGTATTTT
NA,TRBV15,NA,TRBJ1-2,CATSPLDTFYGYTF,TGTGCCACCAGTCCCTTGGACACCTTTTATGGCTACACCTTC
NA,TRBV5-4,TRBD2,TRBJ2-1,CASSRLAGGNEQFF,TGTGCCAGCAGCCGACTAGCGGGAGGCAATGAGCAGTTCTTC
NA,TRBV7-9,TRBD1,TRBJ2-7,CASSSTGVEQYF,TGTGCCAGCAGCTCGACAGGGGTCGAGCAGTACTTC
NA,TRBV7-7,NA,TRBJ1-1,CASSEGGDTEAFF,TGTGCTAGCAGCGAGGGAGGAGACACTGAAGCTTTCTTT
NA,TRBV6-4,NA,TRBJ1-6,CASSDSGIGGSPLHF,TGTGCCAGCAGTGACTCGGGCATAGGTGGTTCACCCCTCCACTTT
few,TRBV7-9,NA,TRBJ1-2,CASSLATAVLLGGYTF,TGTGCCAGCAGCTTAGCCACAGCAGTTTTGTTAGGTGGCTACACCTTC
NA,TRBV2,NA,TRBJ1-4,CASSEGTAAVKLFF,TGTGCCAGCAGTGAAGGGACAGCCGCGGTAAAACTGTTTTTT
NA,TRBV14,TRBD2,TRBJ2-7,CASSQGTSGRVEQYF,TGTGCCAGCAGCCAAGGAACTAGCGGGAGGGTGGAGCAGTACTTC
NA,TRBV30,NA,TRBJ1-2,CAWSVRGRPYGYTF,TGTGCCTGGAGTGTAAGGGGACGGCCCTATGGCTACACCTTC
NA,TRBV10-3,NA,TRBJ1-3,CATGEGAGTSSGNTIYF,TGTGCCACCGGGGAAGGGGCAGGGACCTCCTCTGGAAACACCATATATTTT
NA,TRBV6-1,NA,TRBJ1-5,CASSENWGYNQPQHF,TGTGCCAGCAGTGAAAATTGGGGGTACAATCAGCCCCAGCATTTT
NA,TRBV6-4,NA,TRBJ2-1,CASSDSAGMGYNEQFF,TGTGCCAGCAGTGACTCGGCCGGGATGGGGTACAATGAGCAGTTCTTC
NA,TRBV6-5,NA,TRBJ2-7,CASSFRGGVREQYF,TGTGCCAGCAGTTTCAGGGGAGGTGTTCGGGAGCAGTACTTC
NA,TRBV5-6,NA,TRBJ2-3,CASSPRTDTQYF,TGTGCCAGCAGCCCTAGGACAGATACGCAGTATTTT
NA,TRBV5-6,TRBD1,TRBJ2-7,CASRWGQDSYEQYF,TGTGCCAGCAGGTGGGGACAGGACTCCTACGAGCAGTACTTC
NA,TRBV11-2,NA,TRBJ2-5,CASSLGYQETQYF,TGTGCCAGCAGCTTGGGGTATCAAGAGACCCAGTACTTC
NA,TRBV9,NA,TRBJ2-2,CASSVLMTGELFF,TGTGCCAGCAGCGTACTTATGACCGGGGAGCTGTTTTTT
NA,TRBV7-3,TRBD1,TRBJ2-1,CASSPGTGESREQFF,TGTGCCAGCAGCCCCGGGACAGGGGAGTCTCGTGAGCAGTTCTTC
NA,TRBV13,NA,TRBJ2-1,CASSLPSSNEQFF,TGTGCCAGCAGCTTACCCTCGTCAAATGAGCAGTTCTTC
NA,TRBV4-1,NA,TRBJ2-2,CASSQARVNMGGELFF,TGCGCCAGCAGCCAAGCCAGGGTCAATATGGGCGGGGAGCTGTTTTTT
once,TRBV7-9,NA,TRBJ2-5,CASSSWDGEETQYF,TGTGCCAGCAGCTCCTGGGACGGAGAAGAGACCCAGTACTTC
NA,TRBV12-5,NA,TRBJ1-4,CASAGTNEKLFF,TGTGCTAGTGCGGGGACTAATGAAAAACTGTTTTTT
NA,TRBV27,NA,TRBJ2-1,CASRLPDSSYNEQFF,TGTGCCAGCAGACTGCCGGATAGCTCCTACAATGAGCAGTTCTTC
NA,TRBV27,TRBD2,TRBJ2-7,CASRLAGGEQYF,TGTGCCAGCAGACTAGCGGGAGGCGAGCAGTACTTC
once,TRBV2,NA,TRBJ1-6,CASSEGDPRWSPLHF,TGTGCCAGCAGTGAAGGGGATCCTCGTTGGTCACCCCTCCACTTT
NA,TRBV7-2,NA,TRBJ1-5,CASSREGPDQPQHF,TGTGCCAGCAGCCGCGAGGGACCGGATCAGCCCCAGCATTTT